Detailed here is one T cell receptor beta chain. The table came from immunoSEQ multiplex PCR; TCRdb's copy has only in-frame clones and leaves some out. Among tens of thousands of clones listed, roughly 96% were seen once. This CDR3 region has 15 residues. With 5 bases clipped from V and 0 bases from J, the junction kept 6 bases outside the gene matches. In germline, CDR1 is SEHNR, CDR2 FQNEAQ (reference sequence). This sample stems from a study of T cell changes during pregnancy in multiple sclerosis. The specimen was CD8+ T cells from peripheral blood mononuclear cells, collected after pregnancy. The chain recombines TRBV7-9 with TRBJ2-7, with 8 bases that match TRBD1. The source of this sequence is a female donor with multiple sclerosis, enrolled in a pregnancy study. CDR3 region: CASSPGGRGSYEQYF. CDR3 bases: TGTGCCAGCAGCCCAGGGGGCAGGGGCTCCTACGAGCAGTACTTC.